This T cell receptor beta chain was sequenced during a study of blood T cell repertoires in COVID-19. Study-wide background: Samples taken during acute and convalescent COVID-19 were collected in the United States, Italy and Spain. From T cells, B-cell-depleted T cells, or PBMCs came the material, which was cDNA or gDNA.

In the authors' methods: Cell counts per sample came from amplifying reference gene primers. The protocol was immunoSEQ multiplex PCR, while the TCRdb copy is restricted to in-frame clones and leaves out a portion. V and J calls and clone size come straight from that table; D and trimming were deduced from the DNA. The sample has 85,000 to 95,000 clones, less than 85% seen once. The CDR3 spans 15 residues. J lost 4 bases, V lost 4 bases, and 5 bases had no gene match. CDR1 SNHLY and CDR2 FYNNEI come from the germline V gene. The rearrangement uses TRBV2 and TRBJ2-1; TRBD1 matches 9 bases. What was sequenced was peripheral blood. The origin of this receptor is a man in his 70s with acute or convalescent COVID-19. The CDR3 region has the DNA TGTGCCAGCAGTGTCGGACAGGGGATTTACAATGAGCAGTTCTTC. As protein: CASSVGQGIYNEQFF.